These 13 T cell receptor beta chains originate from one sample sequenced in a study of T-cell memory formation after mild COVID-19. TCRdb processed the 5' RACE reads anew with MiXCR; each CDR3 protein has one entry. This sample has 300,000 to 400,000 distinct CDR3 sequences, with 20% to 25% found just once. Sequencing used PBMCs or a T cell subset sorted from them (not recorded which). All receptors derive from an adult woman who had mild COVID-19 (a few samples of this study predate the infection). Cell type and time point are not known.

In this sample, this clonotype turned up a few times. The chain has TRBV6-1 and TRBJ2-2; 7 bases map to TRBD2. This CDR3 is built from 12 residues. The V and J ends lost 11 bases and 6 bases, in that order; junction bases with no gene match: 6. Germline V gene data show CDR1 as MNHNS and CDR2 as SASEGT. The CDR3 is CASTGGSGELFF. CDR3 nucleotide sequence: TGTGCCTCCACGGGGGGTTCCGGGGAGCTGTTTTTT.

The V and J genes are TRBV6-6 and TRBJ1-3; D is unresolved. V dropped 6 bases and J dropped 2 bases, with 8 bases sitting between them. CDR3 length: 13 residues. From germline, CDR1 is MNHNY and CDR2 SVGAGI (reference sequence). The CDR3 sequence: CASSGETGNTIYF. CDR3 DNA: TGTGCCAGCAGCGGGGAAACTGGAAACACCATATATTTT.

This clonotype has just a few counts. The DNA for the CDR3 is TGTGCCAGCAGCTTAGTGGTCACCCCGCGGCCTCAAGAGACCCAGTACTTC. The encoded protein is CASSLVVTPRPQETQYF. This chain joins TRBV7-6 and TRBJ2-5; D unclear. V lost 1 base and J lost 2, with 17 bases in between. Germline values: CDR1 SGHVS, CDR2 FNYEAQ. The CDR3 has 17 amino acids.

This chain uses TRBV5-1 with TRBJ1-5, with no clear D. The CDR3 is 14 residues long. Per the germline V gene, CDR1 is SGHRS and CDR2 is YFSETQ. The V end was cut by 0 bases, the J end by 4 bases, with 8 bases between. CDR3 protein: CASSLDGGNQPQHF. DNA for the CDR3: TGCGCCAGCAGCTTGGACGGAGGAAATCAGCCCCAGCATTTT.

This clonotype was counted between two and nine times. The rearrangement links TRBV9 to TRBJ2-1; D is ambiguous. The germline V and J ends were trimmed by 3 bases and 5 bases, with 15 bases remaining between them. The germline CDR1 and CDR2 sequences are SGDLS and YYNGEE. The CDR3 totals 15 residues. The CDR3 is CASSETAYWDNEQFF. DNA of the CDR3: TGTGCCAGCAGCGAGACCGCTTATTGGGACAATGAGCAGTTCTTC.

The rearrangement links TRBV5-6 to TRBJ1-4; 10 nucleotides align to TRBD1. From germline, CDR1 is SGHDT and CDR2 YYEEEE. The length of the CDR3 is 15 residues. The V gene end was trimmed by 7 bases and the J gene end by 6 bases; junction bases not matched to a gene: 9. CDR3 DNA: TGTGCCAGCCGCGATGGACAGGGGGTGGATGAAAAACTGTTTTTT. Amino acid sequence: CASRDGQGVDEKLFF.

The gene calls are TRBV9 and TRBJ2-5; 7 nucleotides line up with TRBD2. Germline lookup yields CDR1 SGDLS and CDR2 YYNGEE. This CDR3 is built from 15 residues. V lost 3 bases, J lost 2 bases, and 7 bases stayed unmatched. The CDR3 DNA reads TGTGCCAGCAGCGCCCGCGGGAGCCCGCAAGAGACCCAGTACTTC. Translation: CASSARGSPQETQYF.

This clonotype came up a few times. The chain has TRBV29-1 and TRBJ2-1, with TRBD2 matching 13 bases. The CDR3 has 14 residues. After removal of 8 bases from V and 6 bases from J, the junction contained 7 bases not matched to a gene. Germline CDR1 and CDR2: SQVTM and ANQGSEA. CDR3 protein: CSTSGGADPNEQFF. DNA of the CDR3: TGCAGCACTAGCGGGGGGGCGGACCCCAATGAGCAGTTCTTC.

The rearrangement links TRBV6-1 to TRBJ1-2, with TRBD1 identical over 9 bases. The germline V gene has CDR1 MNHNS and CDR2 SASEGT. V lost 6 bases to trimming and J lost 4 bases; unmatched junction nucleotides: 21. This CDR3 region has 19 residues. The CDR3: CASSEYSKGGQGVTYGYTF. In DNA, the CDR3 is TGTGCCAGCAGCGAGTATTCGAAAGGGGGACAGGGTGTCACCTATGGCTACACCTTC.

This chain joins TRBV11-3 and TRBJ2-1; D is ambiguous. The length of the CDR3 is 11 residues. Looked up from germline, CDR1 is SGHNT and CDR2 is YENEEA. Deletions cut 6 bases from V and 8 bases from J, with 8 bases between. CDR3 sequence (DNA): TGTGCCAGCAGAAAAGAGTATGAGCAGTTCTTC. As protein: CASRKEYEQFF. Full variable domain (rest looked up from reference TRBV11-3 and TRBJ2-1): EAGVVQSPRYKIIEKKQPVAFWCNPISGHNTLYWYLQNLGQGPELLIRYENEEAVDDSQLPKDRFSAERLKGVDSTLKIQPAELGDSAVYLCASRKEYEQFFGPGTRLTVL.

In its sample, this clonotype was seen a few times. The J gene is TRBJ2-3, the V gene TRBV3-1; TRBD2 agrees at 11 bases. CDR1 is LGHDT, CDR2 YNNKEL, per germline (reference sequence). The trim removed 6 bases at V and 0 bases at J, leaving 17 bases unmatched. This CDR3 spans 20 amino acids. This chain's CDR3 is CASRPRFRGTSGSSTDTQYF. The CDR3 DNA follows: TGTGCCAGCAGGCCAAGGTTCCGCGGGACTAGCGGCTCTAGCACAGATACGCAGTATTTT.

This sequence joins TRBV20-1 and TRBJ1-2; 7 nucleotides match TRBD1. V lost 0 bases to trimming and J lost 3 bases; unmatched junction nucleotides: 10. CDR3 size: 16 residues. Germline assignment: CDR1 DFQATT and CDR2 SNEGSKA (reference sequence). The CDR3 sequence is CSARDPSTGLDYGYTF. CDR3 in DNA: TGCAGTGCTAGAGATCCATCGACAGGGCTGGACTATGGCTACACCTTC.

The chain combines TRBV12-3 or TRBV12-4 with TRBJ1-1; no firm D call. The CDR3 runs 14 residues. V lost 1 base, J lost 8 bases, and 14 bases lay in between. CDR3 amino acids: CASSLGRLGWEAFF. Here the CDR3 DNA reads TGTGCCAGCAGTTTAGGGCGGCTGGGCTGGGAAGCTTTCTTT.